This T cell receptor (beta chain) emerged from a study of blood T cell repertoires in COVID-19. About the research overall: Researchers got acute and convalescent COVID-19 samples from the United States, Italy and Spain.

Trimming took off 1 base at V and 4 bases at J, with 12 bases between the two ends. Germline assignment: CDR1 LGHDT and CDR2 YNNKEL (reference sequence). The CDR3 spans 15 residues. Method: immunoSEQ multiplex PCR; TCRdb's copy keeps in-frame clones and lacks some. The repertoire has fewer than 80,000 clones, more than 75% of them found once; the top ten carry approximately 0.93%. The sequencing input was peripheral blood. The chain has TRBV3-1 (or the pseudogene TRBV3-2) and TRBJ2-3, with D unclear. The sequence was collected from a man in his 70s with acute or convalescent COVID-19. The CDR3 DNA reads TGTGCCAGCAGCCAAGCCCTCAGGTCCGCAGATACGCAGTATTTT. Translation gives CASSQALRSADTQYF.